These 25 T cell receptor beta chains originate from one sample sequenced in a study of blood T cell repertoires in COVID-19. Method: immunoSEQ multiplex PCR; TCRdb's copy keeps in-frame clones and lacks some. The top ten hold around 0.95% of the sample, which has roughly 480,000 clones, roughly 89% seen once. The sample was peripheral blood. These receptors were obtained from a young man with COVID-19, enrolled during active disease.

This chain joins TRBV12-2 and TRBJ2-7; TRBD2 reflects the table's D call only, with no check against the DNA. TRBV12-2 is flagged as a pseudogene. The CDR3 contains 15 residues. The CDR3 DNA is TGTGCAAGTCGCTTGGTGCGTCGGGGGGCTGACGAGCAGTACTTC. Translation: CASRLVRRGADEQYF.

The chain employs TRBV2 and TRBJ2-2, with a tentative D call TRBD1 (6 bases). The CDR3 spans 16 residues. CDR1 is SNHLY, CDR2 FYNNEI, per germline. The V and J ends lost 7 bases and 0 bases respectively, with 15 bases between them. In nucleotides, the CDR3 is TGTGCCAGCATCCGGGACAACCGCGCGAACACCGGGGAGCTGTTTTTT. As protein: CASIRDNRANTGELFF.

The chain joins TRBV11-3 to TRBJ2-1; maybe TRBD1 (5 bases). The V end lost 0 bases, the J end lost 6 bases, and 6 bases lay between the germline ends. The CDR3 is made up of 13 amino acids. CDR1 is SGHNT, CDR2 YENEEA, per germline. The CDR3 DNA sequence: TGTGCCAGCAGCTTAGAGACAGCCAATGAGCAGTTCTTC. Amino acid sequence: CASSLETANEQFF.

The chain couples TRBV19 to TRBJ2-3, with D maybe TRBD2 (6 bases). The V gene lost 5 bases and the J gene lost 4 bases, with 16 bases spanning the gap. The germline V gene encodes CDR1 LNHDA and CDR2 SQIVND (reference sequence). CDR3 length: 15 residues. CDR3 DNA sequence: TGTGCCAGTAGTCTGCAAACCTCGGGGGCAGATACGCAGTATTTT. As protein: CASSLQTSGADTQYF.

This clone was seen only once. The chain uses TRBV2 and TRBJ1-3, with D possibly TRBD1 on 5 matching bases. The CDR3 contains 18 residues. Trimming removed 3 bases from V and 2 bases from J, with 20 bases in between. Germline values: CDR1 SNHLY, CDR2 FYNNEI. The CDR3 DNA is TGTGCCAGCAGTGAGTACGGGACTCCCGAACGAACTGGAAACACCATATATTTT. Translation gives CASSEYGTPERTGNTIYF.

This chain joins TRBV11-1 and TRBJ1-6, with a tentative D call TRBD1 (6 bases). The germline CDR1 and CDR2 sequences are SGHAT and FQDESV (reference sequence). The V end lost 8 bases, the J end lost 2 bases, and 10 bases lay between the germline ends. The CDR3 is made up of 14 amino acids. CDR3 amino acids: CASARDTYNSPLHF. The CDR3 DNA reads TGTGCCAGCGCCCGGGACACCTATAATTCACCCCTCCACTTT. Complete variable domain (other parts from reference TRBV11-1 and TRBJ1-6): EAEVAQSPRYKITEKSQAVAFWCDPISGHATLYWYRQILGQGPELLVQFQDESVVDDSQLPKDRFSAERLKGVDSTLKIQPAELGDSAMYLCASARDTYNSPLHFGNGTRLTVT.

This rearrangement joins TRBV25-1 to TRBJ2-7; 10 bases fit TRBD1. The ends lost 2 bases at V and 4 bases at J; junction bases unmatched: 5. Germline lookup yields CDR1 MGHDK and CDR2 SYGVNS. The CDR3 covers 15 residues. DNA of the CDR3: TGTGCCAGCAGTGAAGGACAGGGGGTTTTGTACGAGCAGTACTTC. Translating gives CASSEGQGVLYEQYF.

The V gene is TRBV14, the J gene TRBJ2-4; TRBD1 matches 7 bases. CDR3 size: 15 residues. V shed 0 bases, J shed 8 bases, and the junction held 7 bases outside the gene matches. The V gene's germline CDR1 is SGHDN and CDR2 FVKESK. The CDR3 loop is CASSQEGYQGDIQYF. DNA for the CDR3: TGTGCCAGCAGCCAAGAGGGCTACCAGGGGGACATTCAGTACTTC.

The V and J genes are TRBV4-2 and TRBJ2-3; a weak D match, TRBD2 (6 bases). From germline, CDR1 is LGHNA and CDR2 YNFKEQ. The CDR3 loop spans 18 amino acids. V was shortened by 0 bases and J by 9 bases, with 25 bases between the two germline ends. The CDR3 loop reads CASSQDLSRGATRLTQYF. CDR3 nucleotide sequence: TGTGCCAGCAGCCAAGATCTATCGCGCGGGGCCACAAGGTTAACGCAGTATTTT.

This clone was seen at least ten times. CDR3: CASSEWDRGRYEQYF. CDR3 sequence (DNA): TGTGCCAGCAGTGAATGGGACAGGGGGAGGTACGAGCAGTACTTC. This chain links TRBV2 with TRBJ2-7, with 11 bases identical to TRBD1. CDR3 size: 15 residues. V lost 2 bases, J lost 4 bases, and 4 bases stayed unmatched. Germline V CDR1 and CDR2: SNHLY, FYNNEI.

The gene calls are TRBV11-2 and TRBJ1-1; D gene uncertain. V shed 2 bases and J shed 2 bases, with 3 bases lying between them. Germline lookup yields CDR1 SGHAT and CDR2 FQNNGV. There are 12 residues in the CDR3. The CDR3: CASSLPNTEAFF. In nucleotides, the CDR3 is TGTGCCAGCAGCTTACCTAACACTGAAGCTTTCTTT.

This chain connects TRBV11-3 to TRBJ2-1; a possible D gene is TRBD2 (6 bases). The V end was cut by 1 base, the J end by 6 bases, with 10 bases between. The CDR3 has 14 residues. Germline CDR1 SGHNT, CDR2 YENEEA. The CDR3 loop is CASSLGRTTNEQFF. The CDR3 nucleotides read TGTGCCAGCAGCTTAGGTAGGACTACCAATGAGCAGTTCTTC.

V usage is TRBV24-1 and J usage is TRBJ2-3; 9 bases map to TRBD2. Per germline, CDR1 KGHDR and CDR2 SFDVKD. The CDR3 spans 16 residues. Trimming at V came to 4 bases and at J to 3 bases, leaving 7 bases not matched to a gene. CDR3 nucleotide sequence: TGTGCCACCAGTGAGAGCGGGAGGTCCCGGACAGATACGCAGTATTTT. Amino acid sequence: CATSESGRSRTDTQYF.

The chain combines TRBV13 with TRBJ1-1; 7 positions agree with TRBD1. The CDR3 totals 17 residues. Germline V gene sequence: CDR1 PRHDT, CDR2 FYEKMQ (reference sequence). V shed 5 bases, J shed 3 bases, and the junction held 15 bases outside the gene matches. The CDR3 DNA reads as TGTGCCAGCAGCCTTTTACAGGGGATGGGCTTGGACACTGAAGCTTTCTTT. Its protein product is CASSLLQGMGLDTEAFF. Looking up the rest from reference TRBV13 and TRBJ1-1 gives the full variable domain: AAGVIQSPRHLIKEKRETATLKCYPIPRHDTVYWYQQGPGQDPQFLISFYEKMQSDKGSIPDRFSAQQFSDYHSELNMSSLELGDSALYFCASSLLQGMGLDTEAFFGQGTRLTVV.

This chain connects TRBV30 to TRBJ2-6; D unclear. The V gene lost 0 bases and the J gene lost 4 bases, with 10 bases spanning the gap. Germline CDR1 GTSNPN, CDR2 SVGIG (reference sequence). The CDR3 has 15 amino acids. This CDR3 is CAWSVGEAGANVLTF. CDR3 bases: TGTGCCTGGAGTGTAGGCGAAGCGGGGGCCAACGTCCTGACTTTC.

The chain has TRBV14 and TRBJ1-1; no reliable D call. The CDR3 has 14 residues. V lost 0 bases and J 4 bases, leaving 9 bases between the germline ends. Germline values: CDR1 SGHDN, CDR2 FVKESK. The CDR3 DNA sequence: TGTGCCAGCAGCCAAGAACTGGTTGGCACTGAAGCTTTCTTT. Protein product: CASSQELVGTEAFF.

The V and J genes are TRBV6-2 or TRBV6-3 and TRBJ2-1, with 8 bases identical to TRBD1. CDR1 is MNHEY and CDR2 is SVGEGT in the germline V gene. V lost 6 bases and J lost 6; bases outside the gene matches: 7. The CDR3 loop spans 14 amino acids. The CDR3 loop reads CASSLGQGANEQFF. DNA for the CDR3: TGTGCCAGCAGCCTGGGTCAGGGGGCCAATGAGCAGTTCTTC.

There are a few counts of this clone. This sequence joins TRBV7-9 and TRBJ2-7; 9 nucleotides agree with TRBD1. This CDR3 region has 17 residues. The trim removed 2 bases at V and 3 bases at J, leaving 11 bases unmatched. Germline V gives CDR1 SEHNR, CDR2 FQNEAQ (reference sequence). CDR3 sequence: CASSLYLGTGNYYEQYF. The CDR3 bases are TGTGCCAGCAGCTTATATCTTGGGACAGGGAATTACTACGAGCAGTACTTC.

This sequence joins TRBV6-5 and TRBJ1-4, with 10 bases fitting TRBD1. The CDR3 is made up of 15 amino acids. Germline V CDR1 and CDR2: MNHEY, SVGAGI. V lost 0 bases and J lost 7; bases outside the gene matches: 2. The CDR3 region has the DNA TGTGCCAGCAGTTACTCTGGACAGGGGGTTGAAAAACTGTTTTTT. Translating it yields CASSYSGQGVEKLFF.

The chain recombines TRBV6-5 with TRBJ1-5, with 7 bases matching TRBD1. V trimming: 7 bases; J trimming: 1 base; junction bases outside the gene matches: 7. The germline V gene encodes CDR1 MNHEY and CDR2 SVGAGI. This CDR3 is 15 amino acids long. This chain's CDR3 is CASTLDRVSNQPQHF. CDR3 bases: TGTGCCAGCACGCTAGACAGGGTGAGCAATCAGCCCCAGCATTTT.

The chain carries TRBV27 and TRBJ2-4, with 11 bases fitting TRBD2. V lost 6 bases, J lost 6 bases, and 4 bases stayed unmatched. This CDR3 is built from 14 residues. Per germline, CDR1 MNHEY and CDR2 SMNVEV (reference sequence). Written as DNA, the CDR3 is TGTGCCAGCAGGGTAGCGGGAGGGAGAAACATTCAGTACTTC. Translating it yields CASRVAGGRNIQYF.

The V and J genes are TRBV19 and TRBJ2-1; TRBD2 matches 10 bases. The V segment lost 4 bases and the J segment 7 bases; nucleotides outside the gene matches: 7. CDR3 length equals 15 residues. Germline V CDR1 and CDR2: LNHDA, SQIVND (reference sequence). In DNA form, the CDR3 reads TGTGCCAGTAGTACCCTAGTACTAGCGGGAAATGAGCAGTTCTTC. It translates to CASSTLVLAGNEQFF.

CDR3 in DNA: TGTGCCAGCAGCATGAGCGGGAGAAGGTACGAGCAGTACTTC. Its protein is CASSMSGRRYEQYF. J is TRBJ2-7 and V is TRBV11-3, with 8 bases identical to TRBD2. Germline assignment: CDR1 SGHNT and CDR2 YENEEA. The CDR3 has 14 amino acids. J was trimmed by 4 bases and V by 5 bases; bases with no gene match: 7. Full variable domain (rest looked up from reference TRBV11-3 and TRBJ2-7): EAGVVQSPRYKIIEKKQPVAFWCNPISGHNTLYWYLQNLGQGPELLIRYENEEAVDDSQLPKDRFSAERLKGVDSTLKIQPAELGDSAVYLCASSMSGRRYEQYFGPGTRLTVT.

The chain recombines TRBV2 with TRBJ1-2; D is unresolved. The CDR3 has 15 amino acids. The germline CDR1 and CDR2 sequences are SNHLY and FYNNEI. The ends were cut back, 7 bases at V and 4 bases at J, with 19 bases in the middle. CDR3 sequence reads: CASTATKTSVYGYTF. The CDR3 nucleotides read TGTGCCAGCACCGCGACTAAGACCTCGGTCTATGGCTACACCTTC.

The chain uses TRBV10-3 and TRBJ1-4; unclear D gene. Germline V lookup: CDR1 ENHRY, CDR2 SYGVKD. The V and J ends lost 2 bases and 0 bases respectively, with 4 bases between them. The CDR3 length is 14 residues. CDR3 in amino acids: CAISEGSTNEKLFF. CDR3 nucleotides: TGTGCCATCAGTGAGGGCTCAACTAATGAAAAACTGTTTTTT.